This passage covers 7 T cell receptor beta chains from one sample sequenced in a study of response to subunit inactivated influenza vaccine. TCRdb reprocessed the RT-PCR reads via MiXCR and lists one record per CDR3 protein. The sample holds a few hundred thousand distinct CDR3 sequences, roughly 11% seen once. Sample: PBMCs from blood, taken about 6 weeks after vaccination. All receptors derive from a man aged 50-60 years who received an inactivated influenza vaccine.

CDR3 nucleotide sequence: TGCAGTGCTGGGGGACTAGCGGGAGTTCTCGGGGAGCTGTTTTTT. It is translated as CSAGGLAGVLGELFF. The rearrangement joins TRBV20-1 to TRBJ2-2; TRBD2 agrees at 14 bases. Trimming removed 5 bases from V and 7 bases from J; junction bases left unmatched: 6. The germline CDR1 and CDR2 sequences are DFQATT and SNEGSKA (reference sequence). CDR3 length: 15 residues.

This rearrangement joins TRBV24-1 to TRBJ2-2, with 9 bases matching TRBD1. The CDR3 spans 14 residues. V dropped 6 bases and J dropped 7; count of bases not matched to a gene: 5. CDR1 and CDR2 from the germline V gene are KGHDR and SFDVKD. The CDR3 nucleotides read TGTGCCACCAGTAACAGGGGGCCTGGCGGGGAGCTGTTTTTT. Protein: CATSNRGPGGELFF.

This clonotype has at least ten counts. The rearrangement uses TRBV10-2 and TRBJ2-3; no definite D call. Germline V gene sequence: CDR1 WSHSY, CDR2 SAAADI. V lost 7 bases and J 0 bases, leaving 2 bases between the germline ends. The CDR3 runs 11 residues. This CDR3 is CASTSTDTQYF. DNA of the CDR3: TGCGCCAGCACAAGCACAGATACGCAGTATTTT.

This clonotype was observed a handful of times. V is TRBV20-1 and J is TRBJ2-5; the D gene is possibly TRBD1 (5 bases). V was cut by 3 bases and J by 0 bases, with 8 bases left in between. Germline V gene lookup returns CDR1 DFQATT and CDR2 SNEGSKA (reference sequence). This CDR3 comprises 13 residues. Written as DNA, the CDR3 is TGCAGTGCTAGGAACAGGAACCAAGAGACCCAGTACTTC. Protein sequence: CSARNRNQETQYF.

V gene TRBV4-2 combines with J gene TRBJ2-1, with D perhaps TRBD2 (5 bases). The germline V and J ends were trimmed by 1 base and 3 bases, with 10 bases remaining between them. This CDR3 is built from 15 residues. Germline V gene lookup returns CDR1 LGHNA and CDR2 YNFKEQ. DNA for the CDR3: TGTGCCAGCAGCCAAGGGGAAGACTACTACAATGAGCAGTTCTTC. Protein: CASSQGEDYYNEQFF.

Many counts were recorded for this clonotype. This chain links TRBV29-1 with TRBJ2-5; D is perhaps TRBD1 (6 bases). Trimming removed 3 bases at V and 3 bases at J, with 11 bases between. Germline-derived CDR1 and CDR2 are SQVTM and ANQGSEA. The CDR3 runs to 13 residues. CDR3 region: CSVEGALEETQYF. As DNA, the CDR3 is TGCAGCGTTGAGGGGGCCTTGGAAGAGACCCAGTACTTC.

This chain connects TRBV20-1 to TRBJ2-1; D tentatively fits TRBD1 or TRBD2 (5 bases each). Trimming left V 6 bases short and J 12 bases short, with 15 bases between. The CDR3 has 11 residues. The germline V gene has CDR1 DFQATT and CDR2 SNEGSKA (reference sequence). The CDR3 protein is CSADLGRRQFF. CDR3 coding DNA: TGCAGTGCGGACCTGGGACGAAGGCAGTTCTTC.